This TCR beta chain came from a study of cytomegalovirus exposure and HLA in healthy donors. At the level of the study: The same platform as the approximately 670 first-cohort repertoires was used for the 95 to 150 validation repertoires, a later analysis reported. Findings and caveats of the study: Subsequent analysis of the approximately 110 validation repertoires found a tendency for first-cohort TCR clusters to co-occur.

The protocol was immunoSEQ multiplex PCR, while the TCRdb copy is restricted to in-frame clones and leaves out a portion. The table records 55,000 to 70,000 clones, about 93% of them present only once. Note on this clone: What it binds is unknown.

V was clipped by 7 bases and J by 2 bases, with 8 bases between them. CDR1 is MNHEY and CDR2 is SMNVEV in the germline V gene (reference sequence). This CDR3 spans 13 amino acids. Donors came from a validation cohort of over a hundred subjects, distinct from the first 666-subject cohort. The sample was PBMCs. This receptor was taken from a man aged 18 to 29 in good health and CMV-seronegative. This sequence joins TRBV27 and TRBJ2-2, with a possible D match to TRBD1 (5 bases). The CDR3 region has the DNA TGTGCCAGCAATCAGGGAAACACCGGGGAGCTGTTTTTT. Amino acids: CASNQGNTGELFF.